The clone carrying this TCR beta chain was counted between two and nine times. No antigen is known for it. This record belongs to a study of response to subunit inactivated influenza vaccine. Study-level results: The authors suggested that every seasonal influenza vaccination recruits few new T cells.

TCRdb reanalysed the RT-PCR reads using MiXCR and keeps one entry per CDR3 protein. The table includes hundreds of thousands of distinct CDR3 sequences, 12% to 15% detected once. Trimming shortened V by 4 bases and J by 1 base, and 14 bases separated the two germline ends. CDR3 length: 15 residues. Germline loops: CDR1 SGHKS, CDR2 YYEKEE (reference sequence). The starting material was PBMCs from blood, obtained about 14 days before vaccination. This TCR came from a man in his fifties or sixties who received an inactivated influenza vaccine. The chain links TRBV5-5 to TRBJ2-5, with a weak D call TRBD2 (5 bases). DNA of the CDR3: TGTGCCAGCAGCCCCAGTCCGGACTTCCAAGAGACCCAGTACTTC. Its protein is CASSPSPDFQETQYF.